This T cell receptor (beta chain) was identified in a study of HIV-infected patients and healthy controls. Study information: A modest, significant CD4 rise occurred in most of the 16 patients after three months of therapy. Broader study findings: Compared with healthy controls, HIV-infected patients showed less CDR3 sharing between individuals.

No cell fractionation was done, so the repertoire covers all unsorted peripheral blood T cells. This clonotype was detected ten times or more. What it binds is unknown. Trimming cost V 5 bases and J 7 bases, with 18 bases left between them. The germline V gene encodes CDR1 SEHNR and CDR2 FQNEAQ (reference sequence). The CDR3 sequence is 14 residues long. Alpha and beta constant-region primers primed reverse transcription of around 500 ng RNA. Alpha and beta chain libraries were made separately by chain-specific third strand synthesis with multiplexing indices. TCRdb used MiXCR to reprocess the 5' RACE reads, holding one entry per CDR3 protein. The sample contains under 10,000 distinct CDR3 sequences, roughly 6.1% of which appear only once.

V is TRBV7-9 and J is TRBJ2-7, with D perhaps TRBD2 (6 bases). The specimen comprised blood, sampled before antiretroviral therapy. The origin of this receptor is an adult with HIV infection. Written as DNA, the CDR3 is TGTGCCAGCAGCCCCCCCAGTGAGGCGGGAGAGCAGTACTTC. Its protein product is CASSPPSEAGEQYF.